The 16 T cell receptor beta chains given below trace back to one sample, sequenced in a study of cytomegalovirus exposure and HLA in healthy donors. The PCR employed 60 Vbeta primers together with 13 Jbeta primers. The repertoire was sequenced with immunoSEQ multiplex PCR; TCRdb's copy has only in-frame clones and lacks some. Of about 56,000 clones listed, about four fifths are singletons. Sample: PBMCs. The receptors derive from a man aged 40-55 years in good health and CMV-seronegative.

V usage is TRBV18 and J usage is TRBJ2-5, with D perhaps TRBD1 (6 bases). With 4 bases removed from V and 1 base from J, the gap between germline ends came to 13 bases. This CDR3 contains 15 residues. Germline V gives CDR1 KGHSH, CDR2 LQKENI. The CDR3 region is CASSRQDSFQETQYF. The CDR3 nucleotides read TGTGCCAGCTCACGACAGGACAGTTTCCAAGAGACCCAGTACTTC.

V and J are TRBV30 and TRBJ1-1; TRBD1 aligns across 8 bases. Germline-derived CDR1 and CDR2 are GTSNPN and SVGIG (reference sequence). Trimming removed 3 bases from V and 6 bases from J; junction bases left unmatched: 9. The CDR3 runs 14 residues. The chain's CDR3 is CAWRPYQQGAEAFF. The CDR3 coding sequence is TGTGCCTGGAGACCCTATCAACAGGGGGCTGAAGCTTTCTTT.

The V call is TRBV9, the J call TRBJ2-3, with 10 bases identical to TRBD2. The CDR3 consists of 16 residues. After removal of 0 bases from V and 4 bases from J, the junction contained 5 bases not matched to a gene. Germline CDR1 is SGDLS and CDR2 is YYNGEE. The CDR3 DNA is TGTGCCAGCAGCGTAGTTAGCGGGGGGATGGCAGATACGCAGTATTTT. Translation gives CASSVVSGGMADTQYF.

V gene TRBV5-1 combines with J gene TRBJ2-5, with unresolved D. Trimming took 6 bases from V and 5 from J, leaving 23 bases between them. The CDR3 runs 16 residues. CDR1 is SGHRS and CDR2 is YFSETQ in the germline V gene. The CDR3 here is CASKLWAQGGLETQYF. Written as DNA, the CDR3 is TGCGCCAGCAAATTGTGGGCTCAAGGTGGGCTTGAGACCCAGTACTTC.

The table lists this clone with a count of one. The CDR3 DNA reads TGTGCCAGCAGCTTGGAAGGGGCCTATGGCTACACCTTC. Translated, it gives CASSLEGAYGYTF. The J gene is TRBJ1-2, the V gene TRBV5-6; TRBD1 is a possible D gene (5 bases). The CDR3 sequence is 13 residues long. V was cut by 0 bases and J by 4 bases, with 7 bases left in between. The germline V gene encodes CDR1 SGHDT and CDR2 YYEEEE.

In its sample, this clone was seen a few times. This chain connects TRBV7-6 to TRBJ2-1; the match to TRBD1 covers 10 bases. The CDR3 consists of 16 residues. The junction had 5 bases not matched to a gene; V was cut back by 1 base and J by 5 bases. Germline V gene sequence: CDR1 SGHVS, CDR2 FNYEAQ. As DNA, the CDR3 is TGTGCCAGCAGCTTAGTACCGGGACAGGGGAACAATGAGCAGTTCTTC. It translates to CASSLVPGQGNNEQFF.

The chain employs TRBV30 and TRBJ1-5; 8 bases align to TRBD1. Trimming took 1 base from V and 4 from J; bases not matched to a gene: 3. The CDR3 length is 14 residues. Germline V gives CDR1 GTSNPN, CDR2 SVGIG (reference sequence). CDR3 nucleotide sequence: TGTGCCTGGAGTGGGACAGGGAAGAATCAGCCCCAGCATTTT. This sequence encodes CAWSGTGKNQPQHF.

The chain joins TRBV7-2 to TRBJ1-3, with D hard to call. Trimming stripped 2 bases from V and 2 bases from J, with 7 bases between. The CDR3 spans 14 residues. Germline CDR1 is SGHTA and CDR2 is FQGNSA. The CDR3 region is CASSLSGTGNTIYF. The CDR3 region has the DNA TGTGCCAGCAGCTTATCCGGGACTGGAAACACCATATATTTT.

This CDR3 reads CASSLRDKLLTEAFF. The CDR3 region has the DNA TGTGCCAGCAGCCTCCGGGACAAGCTCCTGACTGAAGCTTTCTTT. The chain joins TRBV7-8 to TRBJ1-1; D perhaps matches TRBD1 (6 bases). CDR3 length equals 15 residues. CDR1 is SGHVS and CDR2 is FQNEAQ in the germline V gene. Trimming took off 5 bases at V and 5 bases at J, with 18 bases between the two ends.

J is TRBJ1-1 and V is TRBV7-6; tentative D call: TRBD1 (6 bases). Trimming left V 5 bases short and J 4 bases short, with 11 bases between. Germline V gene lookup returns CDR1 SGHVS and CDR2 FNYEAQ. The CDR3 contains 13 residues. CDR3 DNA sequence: TGTGCCAGCAGCATACAGGGTGGCACTGAAGCTTTCTTT. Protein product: CASSIQGGTEAFF. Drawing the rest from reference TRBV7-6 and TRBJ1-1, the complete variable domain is GAGVSQSPRYKVTKRGQDVALRCDPISGHVSLYWYRQALGQGPEFLTYFNYEAQQDKSGLPNDRFSAERPEGSISTLTIQRTEQRDSAMYRCASSIQGGTEAFFGQGTRLTVV.

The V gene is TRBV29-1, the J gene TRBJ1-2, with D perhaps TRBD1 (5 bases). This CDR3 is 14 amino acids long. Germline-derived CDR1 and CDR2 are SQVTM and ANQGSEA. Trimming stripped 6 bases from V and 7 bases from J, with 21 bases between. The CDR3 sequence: CSVRSQGLWGGYTF. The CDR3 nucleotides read TGCAGCGTCCGCAGCCAGGGTTTATGGGGTGGCTACACCTTC. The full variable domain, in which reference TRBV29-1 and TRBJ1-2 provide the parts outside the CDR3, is SAVISQKPSRDICQRGTSLTIQCQVDSQVTMMFWYRQQPGQSLTLIATANQGSEATYESGFVIDKFPISRPNLTFSTLTVSNMSPEDSSIYLCSVRSQGLWGGYTFGSGTRLTVV.

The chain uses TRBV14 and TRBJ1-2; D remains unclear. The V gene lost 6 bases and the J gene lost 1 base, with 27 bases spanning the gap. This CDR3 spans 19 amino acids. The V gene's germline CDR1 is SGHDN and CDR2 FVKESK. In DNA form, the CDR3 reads TGTGCCAGCAGTCATACAGCGGGCCCCTGGTGGGGAGATAACTATGGCTACACCTTC. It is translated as CASSHTAGPWWGDNYGYTF.

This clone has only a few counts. The CDR3 sequence: CASSLLTLNTEAFF. The DNA for the CDR3 is TGCGCCAGCAGCTTGTTGACTTTGAACACTGAAGCTTTCTTT. The chain carries TRBV5-1 and TRBJ1-1; D unclear. Germline CDR1 SGHRS, CDR2 YFSETQ. CDR3 size: 14 residues. Trimming took 1 base from V and 0 from J, leaving 7 bases between them.

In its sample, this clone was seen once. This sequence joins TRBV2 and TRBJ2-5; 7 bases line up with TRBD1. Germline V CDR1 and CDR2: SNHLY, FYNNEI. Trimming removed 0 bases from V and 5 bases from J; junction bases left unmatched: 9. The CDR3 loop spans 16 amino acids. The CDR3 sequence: CASSEAAGGPHETQYF. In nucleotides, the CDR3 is TGTGCCAGCAGTGAAGCCGCAGGGGGTCCCCACGAGACCCAGTACTTC.

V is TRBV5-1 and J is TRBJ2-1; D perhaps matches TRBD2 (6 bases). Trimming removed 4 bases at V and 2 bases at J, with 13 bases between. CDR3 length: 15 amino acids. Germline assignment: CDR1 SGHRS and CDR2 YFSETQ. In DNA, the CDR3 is TGCGCCAGCAGCCCTTCCGGGGGACCCTACAATGAGCAGTTCTTC. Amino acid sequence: CASSPSGGPYNEQFF.

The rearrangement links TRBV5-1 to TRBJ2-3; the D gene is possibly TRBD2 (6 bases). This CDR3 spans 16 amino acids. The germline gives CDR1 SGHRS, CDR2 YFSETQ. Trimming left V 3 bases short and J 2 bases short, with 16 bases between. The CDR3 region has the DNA TGCGCCAGCAGCTCAGGATTGGGACTCTACACAGATACGCAGTATTTT. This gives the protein CASSSGLGLYTDTQYF.